The 5 T cell receptor beta chains below were found in one sample sequenced in a study of shared clonotypes between healthy human individuals. CD45RO-negative cells were positively selected for CCR7, leaving out terminally differentiated effector memory CD45RA+ cells. Profiled with immunoSEQ multiplex PCR; TCRdb holds only in-frame clones, not every one. The repertoire holds some 2 million clones, with about 95% as singletons. Sequenced material: naive CD8+ T cells sorted from blood. The receptor set was obtained from a young man in good health.

The genes are TRBV5-6 and TRBJ2-7, with 12 bases lining up with TRBD1. The V gene end was trimmed by 4 bases and the J gene end by 4 bases; junction bases not matched to a gene: 9. The germline V gene encodes CDR1 SGHDT and CDR2 YYEEEE. The CDR3 is 16 residues long. The CDR3 nucleotides read TGTGCCAGCAGCCCGTCCGGGACAGGGGGCGATTACGAGCAGTACTTC. Its translation is CASSPSGTGGDYEQYF.

This clone was counted once. The chain carries TRBV6-5 and TRBJ1-4, with TRBD1 identical over 8 bases. In germline, CDR1 is MNHEY, CDR2 SVGAGI. The V gene end was trimmed by 0 bases and the J gene end by 6 bases; junction bases not matched to a gene: 3. The CDR3 length is 15 residues. The CDR3 is CASSYSRGLDEKLFF. CDR3 nucleotide sequence: TGTGCCAGCAGTTACTCCAGGGGGCTGGATGAAAAACTGTTTTTT.

V is TRBV5-4 and J is TRBJ2-1; maybe TRBD2 (5 bases). V lost 3 bases and J 6 bases, leaving 13 bases between the germline ends. The germline V gene has CDR1 SGHNT and CDR2 YYREEE (reference sequence). CDR3 length equals 14 residues. As DNA, the CDR3 is TGTGCCAGCAGCTCTACAATAGCGAGCAATGAGCAGTTCTTC. The encoded protein is CASSSTIASNEQFF.

This chain links TRBV5-4 with TRBJ2-2, with D possibly called TRBD1 or TRBD2 (5 bases each). The CDR3 runs to 13 residues. Trimming cost V 2 bases and J 6 bases, with 8 bases left between them. Looked up from germline, CDR1 is SGHNT and CDR2 is YYREEE (reference sequence). CDR3 nucleotide sequence: TGTGCCAGCAGCTTCGGGGCCCCCGGGGAGCTGTTTTTT. This translates into CASSFGAPGELFF.

The CDR3 nucleotides read TGTGCCAGCAGTGAAGTGGGCCTAGAGCAACCAAACACTGAAGCTTTCTTT. Its protein is CASSEVGLEQPNTEAFF. This chain connects TRBV2 to TRBJ1-1; no definite D call. CDR1 is SNHLY and CDR2 is FYNNEI in the germline V gene. The CDR3 has 17 residues. V was trimmed by 1 base and J by 2 bases, leaving 17 bases between them.